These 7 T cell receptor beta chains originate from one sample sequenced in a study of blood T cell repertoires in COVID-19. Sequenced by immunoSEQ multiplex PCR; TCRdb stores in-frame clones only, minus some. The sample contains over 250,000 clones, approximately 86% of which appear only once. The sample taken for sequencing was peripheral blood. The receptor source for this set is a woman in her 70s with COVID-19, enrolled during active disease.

CDR3 loop: CASSLPGGRENGYTF. CDR3 DNA: TGTGCCAGCAGCTTGCCCGGGGGGCGCGAGAATGGCTACACCTTC. This sequence joins TRBV5-4 and TRBJ1-2; tentatively, D is TRBD1 (6 bases). The CDR3 runs 15 residues. Per germline, CDR1 SGHNT and CDR2 YYREEE (reference sequence). Trimming removed 1 base at V and 6 bases at J, with 16 bases between.

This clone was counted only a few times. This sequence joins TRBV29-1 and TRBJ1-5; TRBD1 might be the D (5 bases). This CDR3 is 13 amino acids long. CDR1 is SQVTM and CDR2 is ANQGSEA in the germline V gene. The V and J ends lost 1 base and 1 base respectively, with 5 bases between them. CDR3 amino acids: CSVEAGSNQPQHF. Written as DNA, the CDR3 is TGCAGCGTTGAAGCAGGGAGCAATCAGCCCCAGCATTTT.

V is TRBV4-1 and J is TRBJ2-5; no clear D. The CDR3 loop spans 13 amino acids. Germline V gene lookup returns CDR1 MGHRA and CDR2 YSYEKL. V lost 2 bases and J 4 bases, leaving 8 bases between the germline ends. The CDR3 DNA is TGCGCCAGCAGCCAATTTCCGGGAGAGACCCAGTACTTC. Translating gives CASSQFPGETQYF.

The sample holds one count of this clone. CDR3 sequence: CASSLGGGGRTYEQYF. The CDR3 DNA reads as TGTGCCAGCAGTCTAGGCGGGGGAGGGAGGACCTACGAGCAGTACTTC. The V call is TRBV28, the J call TRBJ2-7; 7 bases line up with TRBD2. Germline values: CDR1 MDHEN, CDR2 SYDVKM. This CDR3 has 16 amino acids. The V segment lost 5 bases and the J segment 2 bases; nucleotides outside the gene matches: 12.

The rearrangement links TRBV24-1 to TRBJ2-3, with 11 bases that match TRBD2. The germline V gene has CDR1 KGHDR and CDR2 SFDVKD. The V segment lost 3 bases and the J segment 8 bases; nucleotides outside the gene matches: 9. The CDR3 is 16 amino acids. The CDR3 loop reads CATSDPLAGGRGTQYF. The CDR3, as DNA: TGTGCCACCAGTGATCCTTTAGCGGGGGGGCGAGGTACGCAGTATTTT.

CDR3 coding DNA: TGCGCCAGCAGCTTGACAGGGGACTCCTACAATGAGCAGTTCTTC. Amino acids: CASSLTGDSYNEQFF. The rearrangement links TRBV5-1 to TRBJ2-1, with TRBD1 matching over 7 bases. V was pared by 1 base and J by 0 bases, with 1 base of the junction left unmatched. The CDR3 length is 15 residues. Germline CDR1 is SGHRS and CDR2 is YFSETQ.

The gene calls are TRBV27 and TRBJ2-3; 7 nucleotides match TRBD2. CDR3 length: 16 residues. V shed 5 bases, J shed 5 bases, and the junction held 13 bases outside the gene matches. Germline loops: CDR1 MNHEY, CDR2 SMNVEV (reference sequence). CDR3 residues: CASSNTESGEGDTQYF. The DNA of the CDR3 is TGTGCCAGCAGTAACACAGAGAGCGGGGAGGGAGATACGCAGTATTTT.